This section outlines one TCR beta chain sequence together with its context. The entry originates in a study of blood T cell repertoires in COVID-19. Study-wide context: COVID-19 samples collected from the United States, Italy and Spain covered acute and convalescent phases.

CDR3 length: 16 amino acids. Germline CDR1 and CDR2: SGHVS and FQNEAQ. V shed 5 bases and J 2 bases; nucleotides not matched to a gene: 9. Data came from immunoSEQ multiplex PCR; TCRdb stores just in-frame clones and leaves some out. The profile shows approximately 180,000 clones, roughly 84% of them singletons. The sequence was collected from a human donor with acute COVID-19. The donor label of this sample is uncertain. The J gene is TRBJ2-7, the V gene TRBV7-8, with TRBD2 matching 10 bases. The sequenced sample was PBMCs or T cells enriched from blood (not recorded which). The CDR3 protein is CASSPSEAGGTYEQYF. CDR3 nucleotides: TGTGCCAGCAGCCCGTCGGAAGCGGGGGGGACCTACGAGCAGTACTTC.